This TCR beta chain was retrieved from a study of blood T cell repertoires in COVID-19. Study context: Samples taken during acute and convalescent COVID-19 were collected in the United States, Italy and Spain. In each case, the material was cDNA or gDNA derived from T cells, B-cell-depleted T cells, or PBMCs.

Under the authors' procedure: Estimation of nucleated cell counts relied on the amplification of reference gene primers. The data were produced by immunoSEQ multiplex PCR, yet TCRdb's version contains in-frame clones alone and is incomplete. Clone size and V and J calls were adopted from that table, with D and trimming inferred from the DNA. The sample records 300,000 to 400,000 clones, about 89% being singletons. Input material: peripheral blood. This sequence originates from a woman in her fifties or sixties who had recovered from COVID-19.

The CDR3 DNA is TGCAGCACCAGGAAGAGCACAGATACGCAGTATTTT. This gives the protein CSTRKSTDTQYF. The chain couples TRBV29-1 to TRBJ2-3, with D unresolved. V was clipped by 8 bases and J by 0 bases, with 9 bases between them. The length of the CDR3 is 12 residues. Germline V CDR1 and CDR2: SQVTM, ANQGSEA.